The next 15 T cell receptor beta chains were all read from a single sample in a study of shared clonotypes between healthy human individuals. The assay was immunoSEQ multiplex PCR, and TCRdb's table has in-frame clones only and misses some. Of under 1,100,000 clones detected, approximately 68% appear once; the ten largest clones hold approximately 1.5%. Sample: memory CD4+ T cells sorted from blood. Subset meaning: CD45RA-negative fraction. These TCRs come from a man younger than 35 in good health.

This chain joins TRBV18 and TRBJ1-2; 7 bases agree with TRBD1. Germline loops: CDR1 KGHSH, CDR2 LQKENI. The CDR3 sequence is 15 residues long. V shed 1 base and J 1 base; nucleotides not matched to a gene: 3. CDR3 coding DNA: TGTGCCAGCTCACCACAGGGACAGTTTAACTATGGCTACACCTTC. It codes for CASSPQGQFNYGYTF.

J is TRBJ2-7 and V is TRBV19, with TRBD2 identical over 8 bases. With V trimmed by 3 bases and J by 2 bases, 12 bases remained unmatched. Germline CDR1 and CDR2: LNHDA and SQIVND (reference sequence). This CDR3 spans 17 amino acids. The CDR3 is CASSMSRTSGLTYEQYF. For the CDR3, the DNA is TGTGCCAGTAGTATGAGTCGAACTAGCGGTCTCACCTACGAGCAGTACTTC.

The chain couples TRBV7-8 to TRBJ2-7; 7 bases match TRBD2. Trimming took 5 bases from V and 1 from J; bases not matched to a gene: 8. CDR1 SGHVS and CDR2 FQNEAQ come from the germline V gene. The CDR3 runs to 15 residues. CDR3 amino acids: CASSPQGGPSYEQYF. The CDR3 DNA reads as TGTGCCAGCAGCCCCCAGGGAGGGCCGTCCTACGAGCAGTACTTC.

This rearrangement joins TRBV28 to TRBJ2-3; D may be TRBD1 or TRBD2 (6 bases each). The germline V and J ends were trimmed by 7 bases and 7 bases, with 12 bases remaining between them. This CDR3 spans 12 amino acids. Germline CDR1 and CDR2: MDHEN and SYDVKM. DNA of the CDR3: TGTGCCAGCACTCGGGGGCCCTATACGCAGTATTTT. This gives the protein CASTRGPYTQYF.

This clone was observed once. The chain employs TRBV11-1 and TRBJ2-2; D is unresolved. Trimming removed 5 bases from V and 5 bases from J, with 9 bases in between. Germline V lookup: CDR1 SGHAT, CDR2 FQDESV (reference sequence). The CDR3 spans 13 residues. CDR3 sequence reads: CASSLGQTGELFF. The CDR3 nucleotides read TGTGCCAGCAGCCTAGGGCAGACCGGGGAGCTGTTTTTT.

Ten or more counts support this clone. This chain links TRBV28 with TRBJ2-5; D is possibly TRBD1 or TRBD2 (5 bases each). Germline V CDR1 and CDR2: MDHEN, SYDVKM. This CDR3 has 12 amino acids. V was trimmed by 8 bases and J by 4 bases, leaving 11 bases between them. The CDR3 DNA is TGTGCCAGCCGGGACCCCGGAGAGACCCAGTACTTC. It translates to CASRDPGETQYF.

Comments on this clone: This may come from a read error, since a much larger clone is one base off. In the same sample, other DNA sequences code for this CDR3. The chain is built from TRBV7-3 and TRBJ1-1; possibly TRBD1 for D (6 bases). The germline gives CDR1 SGHTA, CDR2 FQGTGA. This CDR3 is 13 amino acids long. With 3 bases removed from V and 2 bases from J, the gap between germline ends came to 7 bases. CDR3 DNA sequence: TGTGCCAGCAGCTTGGACAGAAACACTGAAGCTTTCTTT. Translating it yields CASSLDRNTEAFF.

This clone showed up just once. This chain links TRBV13 with TRBJ2-1; a possible D gene is TRBD2 (6 bases). The CDR3 has 16 amino acids. Germline V gene data show CDR1 as PRHDT and CDR2 as FYEKMQ (reference sequence). Trimming stripped 5 bases from V and 3 bases from J, with 17 bases between. Here the CDR3 reads CASSRKRDSIYNEQFF. DNA of the CDR3: TGTGCCAGCAGCCGAAAAAGGGACTCAATCTACAATGAGCAGTTCTTC.

The rearrangement links TRBV5-1 to TRBJ1-1; the match to TRBD1 covers 7 bases. The CDR3 length is 13 residues. V lost 0 bases and J lost 11; bases outside the gene matches: 7. Germline V gene data show CDR1 as SGHRS and CDR2 as YFSETQ. This chain's CDR3 is CASSLAGQPSAFF. The CDR3 DNA is TGCGCCAGCAGCTTGGCGGGACAGCCCTCGGCTTTCTTT.

This clone was observed a few times. The chain recombines TRBV5-1 with TRBJ2-5, with D maybe TRBD1 (6 bases). V was shortened by 3 bases and J by 5 bases, with 17 bases between the two germline ends. The CDR3 runs 15 residues. Germline V gives CDR1 SGHRS, CDR2 YFSETQ. The CDR3 spells CASSSNARGRETQYF. CDR3 sequence (DNA): TGCGCCAGCAGCTCCAACGCCAGGGGCCGGGAGACCCAGTACTTC. The entire variable domain, with the rest obtained from reference TRBV5-1 and TRBJ2-5, is as follows: KAGVTQTPRYLIKTRGQQVTLSCSPISGHRSVSWYQQTPGQGLQFLFEYFSETQRNKGNFPGRFSGRQFSNSRSEMNVSTLELGDSALYLCASSSNARGRETQYFGPGTRLLVL.

The rearrangement links TRBV7-2 to TRBJ1-2; D remains unclear. Trimming left V 1 base short and J 8 bases short, with 11 bases between. In germline, CDR1 is SGHTA, CDR2 FQGNSA. The CDR3 covers 13 residues. For the CDR3, the DNA is TGTGCCAGCAGCTTAGGAAGGGTTTCCGGCTACACCTTC. Amino acid sequence: CASSLGRVSGYTF.

J is TRBJ1-2 and V is TRBV5-4, with D perhaps TRBD1 (6 bases). The CDR3 contains 16 residues. V was pared by 4 bases and J by 8 bases, with 24 bases between. Germline values: CDR1 SGHNT, CDR2 YYREEE (reference sequence). For the CDR3, the DNA is TGTGCCAGCAGCAGTCCGGGACAAAATCCCCTGGGGGGCTACACCTTC. It is translated as CASSSPGQNPLGGYTF.

V usage is TRBV11-1 and J usage is TRBJ2-5; D uncertain. Trimming pared 5 bases from V and 7 bases from J, leaving 14 bases between. Germline V gives CDR1 SGHAT, CDR2 FQDESV (reference sequence). CDR3 length: 13 residues. The CDR3 reads CASSQERLSTQYF. DNA for the CDR3: TGTGCCAGCAGCCAAGAGAGGTTGTCGACCCAGTACTTC.

This rearrangement joins TRBV5-6 to TRBJ2-7; no reliable D call. Trimming left V 4 bases short and J 5 bases short, with 13 bases between. Germline-derived CDR1 and CDR2 are SGHDT and YYEEEE. The CDR3 length is 13 residues. CDR3 nucleotide sequence: TGTGCCAGCAGCCCATATATCGTCCACGAGCAGTACTTC. Its translation is CASSPYIVHEQYF.

This chain joins TRBV29-1 and TRBJ2-5; TRBD1 matches 7 bases. The V segment lost 5 bases and the J segment 5 bases; nucleotides outside the gene matches: 8. Per the germline V gene, CDR1 is SQVTM and CDR2 is ANQGSEA. The CDR3 is made up of 13 amino acids. The CDR3 nucleotides are TGCAGCGTTTGGGCCAGGGGGTGGGAGACCCAGTACTTC. It specifies CSVWARGWETQYF.